This T cell receptor beta chain was captured by sequencing in a study of regulatory T cells in long-lasting Graves disease. Time point described: persistent/refractory GD, antithyroid drugs over 5 years with positive TRAb. From PBMCs, RNA was extracted and then used to make the TCR library. American Thyroid Association guidelines defined Graves' disease diagnosis. Combining iRepertoire HTBI primers with Arm-PCR of CDR3 regions, the authors built TCR beta libraries. TCRdb itself ran the multiplex PCR reads through MiXCR, one entry per CDR3 protein. The repertoire holds 600,000 to 850,000 distinct CDR3 sequences, with 25% to 35% as singletons. This CDR3 is 13 amino acids long. Trimming removed 4 bases at V and 12 bases at J, with 19 bases between. From germline, CDR1 is LGHNT and CDR2 FRNRAP. This clonotype appeared a single time.

The sequencing here drew on peripheral blood mononuclear cells (PBMCs), taken when the disease was refractory, from a patient treated with antithyroid drugs. The TCR sequence derives from a female donor with Graves disease. The V call is TRBV12-5, the J call TRBJ2-7; possibly TRBD1 for D (6 bases). The CDR3 sequence is CASGSDSPGLSYF. CDR3 coding DNA: TGTGCTAGTGGTTCGGACAGCCCCGGTTTGTCGTACTTC. Using reference TRBV12-5 and TRBJ2-7 for the parts outside the CDR3, the full variable domain is DARVTQTPRHKVTEMGQEVTMRCQPILGHNTVFWYRQTMMQGLELLAYFRNRAPLDDSGMPKDRFSAEMPDATLATLKIQPSEPRDSAVYFCASGSDSPGLSYFGPGTRLTVT.